The 16 T cell receptor beta chains reported below all come from one sample, sequenced in a study of cytomegalovirus exposure and HLA in healthy donors (dated by TCRdb to between 2016 and 2019). Libraries were made using the immunoSEQ multiplex PCR assay. Drawn from immuneACCESS, this table holds only the in-frame rearrangements with V and J called that TCRdb kept. Clones are partly lost; checked studies trace under half to an unresolved V gene and leave the rest unexplained. The sample table shows about 220,000 clones, and approximately 83% are seen once. More than 13% of the sample is taken by the ten largest. The sequenced sample was PBMCs. These receptors all stem from a woman aged 25 to 39 in good health and CMV-seropositive.

The chain couples TRBV9 to TRBJ1-5; D is possibly TRBD1 (5 bases). The CDR3 is 14 amino acids. Per germline, CDR1 SGDLS and CDR2 YYNGEE. Trimming cost V 4 bases and J 2 bases, with 10 bases left between them. The CDR3 loop is CASSTRGGNQPQHF. The CDR3 bases are TGTGCCAGCAGCACCCGGGGGGGCAATCAGCCCCAGCATTTT.

V is TRBV28 and J is TRBJ1-2; D perhaps matches TRBD1 (5 bases). Trimming removed 3 bases from V and 5 bases from J, with 13 bases in between. This CDR3 region has 14 residues. Germline V gene data show CDR1 as MDHEN and CDR2 as SYDVKM. CDR3 DNA sequence: TGTGCCAGCAGTTTCTCCAGGGCAGGATATGGCTACACCTTC. Residues: CASSFSRAGYGYTF.

The rearrangement joins TRBV11-2 to TRBJ2-3, with 11 bases aligning to TRBD2. CDR1 is SGHAT and CDR2 is FQNNGV in the germline V gene. The CDR3 has 16 amino acids. Trimming took 5 bases from V and 0 from J; bases not matched to a gene: 4. For the CDR3, the DNA is TGTGCCAGCAGCGCTATAGCGGGAGGGAGCACAGATACGCAGTATTTT. It codes for CASSAIAGGSTDTQYF.

This clone was found once. The rearrangement links TRBV28 to TRBJ2-7, with D possibly being TRBD1 (5 bases). The CDR3 extends over 15 amino acids. Trimming left V 8 bases short and J 1 base short, with 18 bases between. Germline V gives CDR1 MDHEN, CDR2 SYDVKM. CDR3 residues: CASVPTNSGSYEQYF. CDR3 in DNA: TGTGCCAGCGTTCCGACCAACTCAGGGTCCTACGAGCAGTACTTC.

The chain employs TRBV30 and TRBJ2-7; perhaps D is TRBD1 or TRBD2 (5 bases each). CDR3 length equals 14 residues. The ends were cut back, 3 bases at V and 2 bases at J, with 14 bases in the middle. Germline CDR1 and CDR2: GTSNPN and SVGIG (reference sequence). This CDR3 is CAWRRGTVTYEQYF. In nucleotides, the CDR3 is TGTGCCTGGAGGAGGGGTACGGTTACCTACGAGCAGTACTTC.

The CDR3 region has the DNA TGTGCCTGGAGCAGAGGGACAGTCACCTACGAGCAGTACTTC. The encoded protein is CAWSRGTVTYEQYF. The V and J genes are TRBV30 and TRBJ2-7; 7 positions match TRBD1. The CDR3 length is 14 residues. Looked up from germline, CDR1 is GTSNPN and CDR2 is SVGIG (reference sequence). J gave up 2 bases and V 3 bases, and 7 bases lay outside the gene matches.

As for this clone: With only one base between it and a far larger clone, this is likely a read error. The chain links TRBV6-4 to TRBJ2-3, with 11 nucleotides matching TRBD1. Germline V gives CDR1 MRHNA, CDR2 SNTAGT. The CDR3 runs 14 residues. The V and J ends lost 3 bases and 4 bases, in that order; junction bases with no gene match: 0. CDR3 loop: CASSEGQGADTQYF. CDR3 DNA sequence: TGTGCCAGCAGTGAGGGACAGGGGGCAGATACGCAGTATTTT.

J is TRBJ2-6 and V is TRBV9; TRBD1 matches 7 bases. Per the germline V gene, CDR1 is SGDLS and CDR2 is YYNGEE. V lost 2 bases to trimming and J lost 0 bases; unmatched junction nucleotides: 11. The CDR3 extends over 19 amino acids. In DNA, the CDR3 is TGTGCCAGCAGCGTCACAGACCGGGACAGATACTCTGGGGCCAACGTCCTGACTTTC. It yields the protein CASSVTDRDRYSGANVLTF.

This chain connects TRBV27 to TRBJ2-7, with D possibly being TRBD2 (5 bases). V lost 3 bases to trimming and J lost 0 bases, with 9 bases between them. Germline assignment: CDR1 MNHEY and CDR2 SMNVEV (reference sequence). The CDR3 contains 14 residues. This CDR3 is CASSFSGLSYEQYF. The CDR3 coding sequence is TGTGCCAGCAGTTTCAGTGGACTCTCCTACGAGCAGTACTTC.

This clone was seen a handful of times. V usage is TRBV29-1 and J usage is TRBJ1-2, with D possibly matching TRBD1 (5 bases). This CDR3 comprises 12 residues. Germline V gene sequence: CDR1 SQVTM, CDR2 ANQGSEA. Trimming shortened V by 4 bases and J by 3 bases, and 9 bases separated the two germline ends. The CDR3 here is CSVVLQDYGYTF. The CDR3 nucleotides are TGCAGCGTTGTTTTACAGGACTATGGCTACACCTTC.

This chain connects TRBV7-9 to TRBJ2-6; tentatively, D is TRBD1 (5 bases). V was clipped by 3 bases and J by 0 bases, with 12 bases between them. The CDR3 spans 17 residues. Germline V CDR1 and CDR2: SEHNR, FQNEAQ (reference sequence). The CDR3 DNA sequence: TGTGCCAGCAGCTTTGGGGCAGGCACCTCTGGGGCCAACGTCCTGACTTTC. Translation: CASSFGAGTSGANVLTF.

This chain connects TRBV14 to TRBJ2-7; TRBD2 aligns across 7 bases. V dropped 2 bases and J dropped 0; count of bases not matched to a gene: 10. The CDR3 runs to 17 residues. Germline CDR1 is SGHDN and CDR2 is FVKESK. The CDR3 sequence is CASSQRMGGRASYEQYF. The CDR3 DNA follows: TGTGCCAGCAGCCAAAGAATGGGCGGGAGAGCCTCCTACGAGCAGTACTTC.

The chain joins TRBV27 to TRBJ1-3, with 7 nucleotides matching TRBD1. This CDR3 has 14 amino acids. Unmatched junction bases numbered 0, after V lost 3 bases and J lost 1 base. The germline CDR1 and CDR2 sequences are MNHEY and SMNVEV (reference sequence). The CDR3 bases are TGTGCCAGCAGTTTGACAGGGTCTGGAAACACCATATATTTT. It translates to CASSLTGSGNTIYF.

A few counts support this clone. V and J are TRBV30 and TRBJ2-1, with D maybe TRBD2 (6 bases). V was trimmed by 3 bases and J by 2 bases, leaving 8 bases between them. This CDR3 spans 13 amino acids. Looked up from germline, CDR1 is GTSNPN and CDR2 is SVGIG (reference sequence). DNA for the CDR3: TGTGCCTGGAGGTCGGGAGCCTACAATGAGCAGTTCTTC. Its protein product is CAWRSGAYNEQFF. Supplemented by reference TRBV30 and TRBJ2-1, the full variable domain reads SQTIHQWPATLVQPVGSPLSLECTVEGTSNPNLYWYRQAAGRGLQLLFYSVGIGQISSEVPQNLSASRPQDRQFILSSKKLLLSDSGFYLCAWRSGAYNEQFFGPGTRLTVL.

The V and J genes are TRBV27 and TRBJ1-2; D gene unclear. The CDR3 contains 15 residues. CDR1 MNHEY and CDR2 SMNVEV come from the germline V gene (reference sequence). V lost 3 bases and J 5 bases, leaving 16 bases between the germline ends. The CDR3 DNA is TGTGCCAGCAGTTTGAACCGGGGAGGAGGGTATGGCTACACCTTC. This translates into CASSLNRGGGYGYTF.

V gene TRBV5-1 combines with J gene TRBJ2-2; D is undetermined. Trimming removed 4 bases at V and 0 bases at J, with 4 bases between. This CDR3 comprises 13 residues. The germline gives CDR1 SGHRS, CDR2 YFSETQ. DNA of the CDR3: TGCGCCAGCAGCGAGGCGAACACCGGGGAGCTGTTTTTT. It encodes CASSEANTGELFF.